This TCR beta chain stems from a study of lymphopenia after photon versus proton radiotherapy (dated by TCRdb to about 2019). Describing the broader study: The study compared the immunological effects of photon versus proton radiation therapy in patients with gastrointestinal tumors who developed high-grade lymphopenia. The cohort included around 22 patients with gastrointestinal tumors who developed lymphopenia after receiving either photon or proton therapy. The study aimed to characterize how the two radiation modalities differ in their impact on the immune system.

The library was made by the immunoSEQ multiplex PCR assay. T cell repertoires were profiled with deep sequencing of rearranged TCR beta loci together with multiparametric flow cytometry. As stored in TCRdb, this immuneACCESS dataset retains in-frame rearrangements with V and J assigned. A fraction of the clones does not appear; measured against another copy, unresolved V genes explain less than half of the discrepancy, and the remainder lacks a known reason. Recorded for this sample are about 30,000 clones; roughly 94% of them occurred a single time. Together, the top ten hold around 0.72% of the sample. What the research found in general, with its limitations: Once the lymphocyte count had reached its nadir, the repertoires of photon-treated patients showed oligoclonal expansion, particularly of CD8+ Temra cells, and this expansion drove the decline in diversity. Across the cohort, an inverse correlation was found between a larger post-nadir drop in TCR diversity and overall survival time among patients who died. The survival association was assessed only in patients who died, and better survival with proton therapy was presented by the authors as a possibility rather than a demonstrated result. During treatment, patients who received proton therapy stayed relatively stable, whereas patients who received photon therapy lost naive T cells and TCR diversity and gained effector/memory populations.

About this clone itself: The antigen it binds to is not known. Per-base quality was not reported, and no clone a single base away is much larger than it.

Its CDR3 holds 14 amino acids, cysteine through phenylalanine. The sequence is cut down to CDR3 DNA, 42 bases in frame from base 1. The germline V gene supplies CDR1 MGHRA and CDR2 YSYEKL. V has 0 bases trimmed and J has 10 bases trimmed; junction bases matching no gene number 5. This clonotype was obtained from a woman between 45 and 65 years old with cholangiocarcinoma. The V and J segments used are TRBV4-1 and TRBJ2-1, with 8 junctional bases fitting TRBD1. This specimen was peripheral blood, taken from a patient treated with photon-based radiotherapy. CDR3 reads: CASSQDRAGGEQFF. The nucleotide sequence reads as follows: TGCGCCAGCAGCCAAGATAGGGCAGGGGGCGAGCAGTTCTTC.